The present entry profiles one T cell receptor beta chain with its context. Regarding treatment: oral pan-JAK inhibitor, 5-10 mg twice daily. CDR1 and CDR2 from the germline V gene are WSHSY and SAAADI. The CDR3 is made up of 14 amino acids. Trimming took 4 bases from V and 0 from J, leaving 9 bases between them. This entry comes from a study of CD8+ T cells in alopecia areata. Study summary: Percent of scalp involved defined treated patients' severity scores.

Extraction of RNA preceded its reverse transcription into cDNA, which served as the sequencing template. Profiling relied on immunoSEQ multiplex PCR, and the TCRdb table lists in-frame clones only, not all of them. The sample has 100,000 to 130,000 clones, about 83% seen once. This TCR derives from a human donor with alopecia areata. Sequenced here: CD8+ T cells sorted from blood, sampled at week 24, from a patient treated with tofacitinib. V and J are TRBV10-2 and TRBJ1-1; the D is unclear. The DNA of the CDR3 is TGCGCCAGCAGTGCAGGCCGCATGAACACTGAAGCTTTCTTT. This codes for CASSAGRMNTEAFF.